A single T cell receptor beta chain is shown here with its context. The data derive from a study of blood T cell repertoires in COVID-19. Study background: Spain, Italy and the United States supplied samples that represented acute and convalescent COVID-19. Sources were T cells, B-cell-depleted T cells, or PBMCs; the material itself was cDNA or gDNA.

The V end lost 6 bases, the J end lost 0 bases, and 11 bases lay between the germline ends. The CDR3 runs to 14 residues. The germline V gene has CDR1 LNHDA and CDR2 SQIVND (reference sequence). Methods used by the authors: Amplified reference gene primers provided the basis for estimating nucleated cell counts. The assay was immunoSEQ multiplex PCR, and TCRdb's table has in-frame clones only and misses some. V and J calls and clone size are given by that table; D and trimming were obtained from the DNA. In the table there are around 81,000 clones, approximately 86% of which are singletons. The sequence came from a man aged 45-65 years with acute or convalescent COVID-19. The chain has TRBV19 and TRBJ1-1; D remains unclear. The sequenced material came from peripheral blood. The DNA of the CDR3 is TGTGCCAGTAGCATTCAGTCGATGAACACTGAAGCTTTCTTT. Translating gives CASSIQSMNTEAFF. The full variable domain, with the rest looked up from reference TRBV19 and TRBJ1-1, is DGGITQSPKYLFRKEGQNVTLSCEQNLNHDAMYWYRQDPGQGLRLIYYSQIVNDFQKGDIAEGYSVSREKKESFPLTVTSAQKNPTAFYLCASSIQSMNTEAFFGQGTRLTVV.